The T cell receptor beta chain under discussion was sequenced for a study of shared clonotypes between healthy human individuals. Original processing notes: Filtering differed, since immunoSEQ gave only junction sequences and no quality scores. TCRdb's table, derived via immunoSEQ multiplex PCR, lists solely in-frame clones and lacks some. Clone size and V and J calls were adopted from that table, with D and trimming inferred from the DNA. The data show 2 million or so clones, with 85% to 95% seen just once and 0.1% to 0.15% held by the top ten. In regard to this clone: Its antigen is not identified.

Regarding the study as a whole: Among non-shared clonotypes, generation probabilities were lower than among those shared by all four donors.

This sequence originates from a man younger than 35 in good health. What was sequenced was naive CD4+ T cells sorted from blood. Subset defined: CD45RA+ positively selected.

CDR3 sequence: CASSSPAGGPEQYF. The CDR3 DNA reads TGTGCCAGCAGTTCCCCAGCGGGGGGGCCCGAGCAGTACTTC. The chain is built from TRBV28 and TRBJ2-7; 10 nucleotides align to TRBD2. This CDR3 has 14 residues. Germline CDR1 reads MDHEN; CDR2 reads SYDVKM. J was trimmed by 6 bases and V by 4 bases; bases with no gene match: 6.